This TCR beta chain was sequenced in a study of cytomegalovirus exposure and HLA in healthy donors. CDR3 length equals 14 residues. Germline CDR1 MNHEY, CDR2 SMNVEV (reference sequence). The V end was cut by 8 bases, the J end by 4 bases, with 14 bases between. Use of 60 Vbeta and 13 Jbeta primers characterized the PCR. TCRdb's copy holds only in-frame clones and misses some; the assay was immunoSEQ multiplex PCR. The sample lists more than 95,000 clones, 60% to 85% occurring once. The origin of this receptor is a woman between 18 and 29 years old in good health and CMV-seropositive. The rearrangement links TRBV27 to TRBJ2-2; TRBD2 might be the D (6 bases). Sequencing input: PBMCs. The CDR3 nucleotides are TGTGCCAGCGGCTTTGCGGGGATCACCGGGGAGCTGTTTTTT. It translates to CASGFAGITGELFF.